This TCR beta chain comes out of a study of blood T cell repertoires in COVID-19. Study-level background: Acute and convalescent COVID-19 samples came from the United States, Italy and Spain. PBMCs, B-cell-depleted T cells, or T cells provided the cDNA or gDNA that made up the material.

From germline, CDR1 is SEHNR and CDR2 FQNEAQ (reference sequence). The CDR3 length is 11 residues. Trimming left V 4 bases short and J 9 bases short, with 9 bases between. In the study's own analysis: Reference gene primer amplification yielded estimated nucleated cell counts. Assay used: immunoSEQ multiplex PCR; TCRdb lists only in-frame clones, some missing. D and trimming were read from the DNA, whereas the V and J calls and clone size are those reported in that table. Counted here are about 140,000 clones, almost 85% occurring once; the ten biggest clones make up 2.5% to 3%. This receptor was taken from a man between 50 and 59 years old with acute or convalescent COVID-19. The rearrangement joins TRBV7-9 to TRBJ2-5; D gene ambiguous. The sequenced sample was peripheral blood. CDR3 amino acids: CASSSRSSQYF. DNA of the CDR3: TGTGCCAGCAGCTCGAGGAGTTCCCAGTACTTC.